This TCR beta chain is drawn from a study of cytomegalovirus exposure and HLA in healthy donors. The CDR3 has 15 residues. The J segment lost 2 bases and the V segment lost 3 bases, leaving 5 bases of the junction unmatched. CDR1 MDHEN and CDR2 SYDVKM come from the germline V gene. The PCR ran on 60 Vbeta and 13 Jbeta primers. Clones were sequenced by immunoSEQ multiplex PCR, and TCRdb holds only the in-frame ones, with some missing. The data show under 200,000 clones, around 86% seen once. The chain couples TRBV28 to TRBJ2-5; the match to TRBD2 covers 8 bases. This TCR was recovered from a human donor in good health. What was sequenced was PBMCs. CDR3 amino acids: CASSFISGGQETQYF. For the CDR3, the DNA is TGTGCCAGCAGTTTCATCTCGGGGGGGCAAGAGACCCAGTACTTC.